Presented here are 25 T cell receptor beta chains from one specimen sequenced in a study of T cell responses to AZD1222 COVID-19 vaccine. Profiled with immunoSEQ multiplex PCR; TCRdb holds only in-frame clones, not every one. In the table there are 150,000 to 200,000 clones, about 95% of which are singletons. This specimen was peripheral blood, taken on day 0 of AZD1222 vaccination. The receptors here all came from an adult in good health.

V usage is TRBV27 and J usage is TRBJ1-1; D gene unclear. The CDR3 runs 14 residues. Germline CDR1 is MNHEY and CDR2 is SMNVEV (reference sequence). V was trimmed by 7 bases and J by 8 bases, leaving 20 bases between them. Written as DNA, the CDR3 is TGTGCCAGCACCGCGGCGACGGAGGGTTCGGAAGCTTTCTTT. Translation gives CASTAATEGSEAFF.

The CDR3 nucleotides read TGTGCCAGCAGCAATTTAAACGGAGCCTACACCTTC. Protein: CASSNLNGAYTF. The chain has TRBV21-1 and TRBJ1-2. TRBV21-1 is labeled a pseudogene. The CDR3 spans 12 residues.

The V and J genes are TRBV19 and TRBJ1-4; D gene ambiguous. CDR1 is LNHDA, CDR2 SQIVND, per germline (reference sequence). This CDR3 has 14 amino acids. Deletions cut 0 bases from V and 6 bases from J, with 8 bases between. The CDR3 sequence is CASSIEGRDEKLFF. The CDR3 DNA sequence: TGTGCCAGTAGTATAGAAGGACGGGATGAAAAACTGTTTTTT.

The sample holds one count of this clone. The V and J genes are TRBV7-9 and TRBJ2-2, with TRBD1 matching over 7 bases. Germline V CDR1 and CDR2: SEHNR, FQNEAQ (reference sequence). J was trimmed by 7 bases and V by 11 bases; bases with no gene match: 10. The CDR3 spans 13 residues. The CDR3 nucleotides are TGTGCCTCAGGGGGTAAGACCGTCGGGGAGCTGTTTTTT. Amino acid sequence: CASGGKTVGELFF.

The chain combines TRBV25-1 with TRBJ2-7, with D possibly being TRBD1 (6 bases). V dropped 10 bases and J dropped 5 bases, with 21 bases sitting between them. The V gene's germline CDR1 is MGHDK and CDR2 SYGVNS. The CDR3 length is 14 residues. The chain's CDR3 is CATIPPGTFHEQYF. The DNA of the CDR3 is TGTGCCACGATCCCTCCCGGGACATTCCACGAGCAGTACTTC.

The CDR3, as DNA: TGTGCCCTTAGGAGGAACACTGAAGCTTTCTTT. This codes for CALRRNTEAFF. V and J are TRBV28 and TRBJ1-1; D gene ambiguous. The germline CDR1 and CDR2 sequences are MDHEN and SYDVKM. Trimming left V 11 bases short and J 1 base short, with 8 bases between. The CDR3 has 11 amino acids.

V is TRBV3-1 (or the pseudogene TRBV3-2) and J is TRBJ2-5, with a possible D match to TRBD2 (7 bases). The CDR3 has 15 amino acids. The germline V and J ends were trimmed by 6 bases and 5 bases, with 19 bases remaining between them. Germline CDR1 and CDR2: LGHDT and YNNKEL (reference sequence). In nucleotides, the CDR3 is TGTGCCAGCAGTATAAGGGGGACTATTGGGGAGACCCAGTACTTC. Translated: CASSIRGTIGETQYF.

V gene TRBV28 combines with J gene TRBJ1-5, with 7 bases aligning to TRBD1. This CDR3 spans 17 amino acids. Germline V gene lookup returns CDR1 MDHEN and CDR2 SYDVKM. Trimming took 3 bases from V and 1 from J; bases not matched to a gene: 9. The CDR3 DNA is TGTGCCAGCAGTTTTTGGGGCAGGGGGTTAAGCAATCAGCCCCAGCATTTT. Protein: CASSFWGRGLSNQPQHF.

The V and J genes are TRBV11-2 and TRBJ1-1, with D unclear. The CDR3 has 15 residues. Germline V gene data show CDR1 as SGHAT and CDR2 as FQNNGV. Trimming removed 0 bases at V and 1 base at J, with 9 bases between. CDR3 bases: TGTGCCAGCAGCTTAGATCCCTCGAGGAACACTGAAGCTTTCTTT. As protein: CASSLDPSRNTEAFF.

This chain connects TRBV11-2 to TRBJ1-4; no firm D call. This CDR3 comprises 13 residues. Between the trimmed V and J ends, which lost 2 bases and 6 bases, there was a span of 7 bases. The germline gives CDR1 SGHAT, CDR2 FQNNGV. The CDR3 coding sequence is TGTGCCAGCAGCTTAATTAGGGATGAAAAACTGTTTTTT. This translates into CASSLIRDEKLFF. Variable domain in full (rest from reference TRBV11-2 and TRBJ1-4): EAGVAQSPRYKIIEKRQSVAFWCNPISGHATLYWYQQILGQGPKLLIQFQNNGVVDDSQLPKDRFSAERLKGVDSTLKIQPAKLEDSAVYLCASSLIRDEKLFFGSGTQLSVL.

This clone was seen more than once but under ten times. The rearrangement uses TRBV19 and TRBJ1-5, with a tentative D call TRBD1 (6 bases). Trimming pared 4 bases from V and 0 bases from J, leaving 13 bases between. CDR1 and CDR2 from the germline V gene are LNHDA and SQIVND (reference sequence). CDR3 size: 16 residues. The CDR3, as DNA: TGTGCCAGTAGTACATACCAGGGGAGTAGCAATCAGCCCCAGCATTTT. Protein sequence: CASSTYQGSSNQPQHF.

In nucleotides, the CDR3 is TGTGCCAGCAGCTTTGGGTCCCCTGAAGCTTTCTTT. Translated, it gives CASSFGSPEAFF. The chain is built from TRBV7-8 and TRBJ1-1, with no clear D. The CDR3 runs 12 residues. V lost 3 bases and J 6 bases, leaving 8 bases between the germline ends. The germline V gene encodes CDR1 SGHVS and CDR2 FQNEAQ.

This chain links TRBV15 with TRBJ2-2; D call uncertain. CDR3 length: 13 residues. V lost 3 bases to trimming and J lost 5 bases, with 7 bases between them. Germline CDR1 and CDR2: LNHNV and YYDKDF (reference sequence). The CDR3 sequence: CATSSTRTGELFF. CDR3 DNA: TGTGCCACCAGCAGTACCAGGACCGGGGAGCTGTTTTTT.

The chain has TRBV5-1 and TRBJ2-4, with 13 bases matching TRBD2. Losses at the gene ends were 2 bases for V and 8 bases for J; bases not matched to a gene: 10. Germline V gene sequence: CDR1 SGHRS, CDR2 YFSETQ. This CDR3 comprises 17 residues. In DNA, the CDR3 is TGCGCCAGCAGCTTAACTAGCGGGAGGGCCGGTTTTGACATTCAGTACTTC. It codes for CASSLTSGRAGFDIQYF.

The V call is TRBV2, the J call TRBJ2-5, with 10 bases identical to TRBD2. This CDR3 is built from 15 residues. V was pared by 0 bases and J by 5 bases, with 3 bases of the junction left unmatched. Germline V gene lookup returns CDR1 SNHLY and CDR2 FYNNEI. CDR3 coding DNA: TGTGCCAGCAGTGAAGCTAGTAGCGGGAGGGAGACCCAGTACTTC. Encoded protein: CASSEASSGRETQYF.

This clone was counted between two and nine times. This chain joins TRBV14 and TRBJ1-2; 9 bases match TRBD1. V was clipped by 6 bases and J by 7 bases; unmatched bases: 6. The CDR3 runs to 13 residues. Germline CDR1 SGHDN, CDR2 FVKESK. CDR3 sequence: CASRPQGAGGYTF. As DNA, the CDR3 is TGTGCCAGCAGACCACAGGGGGCGGGTGGCTACACCTTC.

This clone was recorded a few times. The chain combines TRBV5-1 with TRBJ2-1; 9 positions agree with TRBD1. V lost 4 bases to trimming and J lost 7 bases; unmatched junction nucleotides: 6. Germline CDR1 SGHRS, CDR2 YFSETQ. The CDR3 is 14 residues long. DNA for the CDR3: TGCGCCAGCAGCCCCGGGACAGGGCGGAATGAGCAGTTCTTC. Residues: CASSPGTGRNEQFF.

CDR3 sequence: CASSADSRYGYTF. Here the CDR3 DNA reads TGTGCCAGCTCGGCCGACAGTCGCTATGGCTACACCTTC. The rearrangement links TRBV18 to TRBJ1-2, with a weak D call TRBD1 (5 bases). With 6 bases removed from V and 4 bases from J, the gap between germline ends came to 12 bases. Germline V gene sequence: CDR1 KGHSH, CDR2 LQKENI. This CDR3 comprises 13 residues. Based on the CDR3 plus reference TRBV18 and TRBJ1-2, the full variable domain is NAGVMQNPRHLVRRRGQEARLRCSPMKGHSHVYWYRQLPEEGLKFMVYLQKENIIDESGMPKERFSAEFPKEGPSILRIQQVVRGDSAAYFCASSADSRYGYTFGSGTRLTVV.

This clone was seen only once. V gene TRBV28 combines with J gene TRBJ2-1; unclear D gene. Germline CDR1 is MDHEN and CDR2 is SYDVKM. Trimming took off 8 bases at V and 0 bases at J, with 8 bases between the two ends. CDR3 length: 13 amino acids. CDR3 loop: CASCPSSYNEQFF. The CDR3, as DNA: TGTGCCAGCTGCCCGAGCTCCTACAATGAGCAGTTCTTC.

This clone was observed a single time. Distinct nucleotide sequences in the sample also encode this CDR3. The genes are TRBV28 and TRBJ1-1; D gene unclear. This CDR3 spans 11 amino acids. Looked up from germline, CDR1 is MDHEN and CDR2 is SYDVKM. V was shortened by 4 bases and J by 4 bases, with 4 bases between the two germline ends. The CDR3 sequence is CASSSVTEAFF. The CDR3 DNA is TGTGCCAGCAGTTCGGTCACTGAAGCTTTCTTT. Full variable domain (missing parts from reference TRBV28 and TRBJ1-1): DVKVTQSSRYLVKRTGEKVFLECVQDMDHENMFWYRQDPGLGLRLIYFSYDVKMKEKGDIPEGYSVSREKKERFSLILESASTNQTSMYLCASSSVTEAFFGQGTRLTVV.

J is TRBJ1-1 and V is TRBV30; D call uncertain. V was shortened by 5 bases and J by 2 bases, with 9 bases between the two germline ends. CDR3 length equals 12 residues. CDR1 is GTSNPN and CDR2 is SVGIG in the germline V gene (reference sequence). The CDR3 bases are TGTGCCTGGGGTCATGTAAACACTGAAGCTTTCTTT. Residues: CAWGHVNTEAFF.

The genes are TRBV21-1 and TRBJ2-7; the D call TRBD2 from the table was never checked on the DNA. TRBV21-1 is recorded as a pseudogene. This CDR3 region has 14 residues. As DNA, the CDR3 is TGTGCCAGCATCGCAATACTAGCGGACTACGAGCAGTACTTC. Translation: CASIAILADYEQYF.

The gene calls are TRBV19 and TRBJ2-2; a weak D match, TRBD1 (6 bases). Trimming stripped 7 bases from V and 7 bases from J, with 10 bases between. This CDR3 has 12 residues. Germline V lookup: CDR1 LNHDA, CDR2 SQIVND (reference sequence). The CDR3 DNA reads TGTGCCAGTACCACAGGGATCGGGGAGCTGTTTTTT. It translates to CASTTGIGELFF.

The rearrangement links TRBV12-3 or TRBV12-4 to TRBJ1-1; D is ambiguous. Trimming pared 3 bases from V and 11 bases from J, leaving 13 bases between. This CDR3 is built from 12 residues. The DNA for the CDR3 is TGTGCCAGCAGTTTCGGATCCCGCGATGCTTTCTTT. Its translation: CASSFGSRDAFF.

This clone occurred once. The chain is built from TRBV28 and TRBJ1-2; D is possibly TRBD1 (6 bases). From germline, CDR1 is MDHEN and CDR2 SYDVKM. The CDR3 has 12 residues. V lost 2 bases and J 5 bases, leaving 6 bases between the germline ends. CDR3 amino acids: CASSLGQYGYTF. In DNA, the CDR3 is TGTGCCAGCAGTTTAGGACAGTATGGCTACACCTTC.